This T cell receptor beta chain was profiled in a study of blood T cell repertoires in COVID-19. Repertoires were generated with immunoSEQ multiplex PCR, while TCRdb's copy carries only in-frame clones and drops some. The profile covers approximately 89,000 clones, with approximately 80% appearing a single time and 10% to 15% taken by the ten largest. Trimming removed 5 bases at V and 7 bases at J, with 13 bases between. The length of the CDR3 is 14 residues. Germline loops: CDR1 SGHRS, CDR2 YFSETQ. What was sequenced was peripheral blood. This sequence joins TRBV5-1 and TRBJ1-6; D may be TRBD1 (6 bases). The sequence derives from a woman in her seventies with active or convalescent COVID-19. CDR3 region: CASRVTGENSPLHF. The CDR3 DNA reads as TGCGCCAGCAGGGTGACAGGAGAAAATTCACCCCTCCACTTT. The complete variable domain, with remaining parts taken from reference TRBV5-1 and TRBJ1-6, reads KAGVTQTPRYLIKTRGQQVTLSCSPISGHRSVSWYQQTPGQGLQFLFEYFSETQRNKGNFPGRFSGRQFSNSRSEMNVSTLELGDSALYLCASRVTGENSPLHFGNGTRLTVT.